This is a list of T cell receptor beta chains from one sample in a study of blood T cell repertoires in COVID-19. Some clones are missing from TCRdb's copy, which holds only in-frame ones; the method was immunoSEQ multiplex PCR. This sample yields 340,000 or so clones, of which 65% to 85% are seen a single time; about 2.7% belongs to the top ten. The source material was peripheral blood. These receptors came from a man in his thirties or forties with active or convalescent COVID-19. CDR3s include the opening cysteine and the closing phenylalanine or tryptophan. Each record gives: D gene, J gene, clone size, V gene, CDR3 DNA, CDR3 protein. A D gene is named only where the DNA matches it firmly. Clone size appears in some rows only: once, few, many, or a class for an expanded clone.

>-|TRBJ2-3|once|TRBV30
TGTGCCTGGAGGGAAGCGGGCCCTCGCGGGGATACGCAGTATTTT
CAWREAGPRGDTQYF
>TRBD2|TRBJ2-3|-|TRBV19
TGTGCCAGTAGTATAGGGGGGACTAGAGCTCGAGAGCAGTATTTT
CASSIGGTRAREQYF
>-|TRBJ1-1|-|TRBV21-1
TGTGCCAGCACCCCCCCTTCAGGATTCATGAACACTGAAGCTTTCTTT
CASTPPSGFMNTEAFF
>TRBD2|TRBJ2-2|-|TRBV30
TGTGCCTGGAGTCCTCCATCCCCCGGGCTAGCGGCCCTCACCGGGGAGCTGTTTTTT
CAWSPPSPGLAALTGELFF
>-|TRBJ1-2|-|TRBV7-3
TGTGCCAGCAGCTTAACTGGAACAGGTTACTATGGCTACACCTTC
CASSLTGTGYYGYTF
>TRBD1|TRBJ1-2|-|TRBV24-1
TGTGCCACCAGTCGACAGGGGGCTAATGGCTACACCTTC
CATSRQGANGYTF
>TRBD1|TRBJ2-5|-|TRBV29-1
TGCAGCGTTGAAGATCGAACAGGGGGCCCGGAGACCCAGTACTTC
CSVEDRTGGPETQYF
>-|TRBJ2-2|-|TRBV2
TGTGCCAGCAGACGGACAGACCTAGGGAAGACCGGGGAGCTGTTTTTT
CASRRTDLGKTGELFF
>-|TRBJ2-7|-|TRBV27
TGTGCCAGCAGTTTAATTCCCCCCGACAGACGAGATATACCCTACGAGCAGTACTTC
CASSLIPPDRRDIPYEQYF
>-|TRBJ2-1|once|TRBV30
TGTGCCTGGAGCGCAGCAGCGCCATCCTACAATGAGCAGTTCTTC
CAWSAAAPSYNEQFF
>-|TRBJ1-6|-|TRBV4-3
TGCGCCAGCAGCCATACACCCGGGAAACAAAATTCACCCCTCCACTTT
CASSHTPGKQNSPLHF
>-|TRBJ1-6|-|TRBV9
TGTGCCAGCAGCACCCGCGGCGGATACTCACCCCTCCACTTT
CASSTRGGYSPLHF
>TRBD1|TRBJ2-7|once|TRBV9
TGTGCCAGCAGCCCTACAGGGGAGTCCTACGAGCAGTACTTC
CASSPTGESYEQYF
>TRBD1|TRBJ1-3|-|TRBV5-3
TGTGCCAGAAGCTTGTCGGACAGGAGGGACACCATATATTTT
CARSLSDRRDTIYF
>TRBD1|TRBJ2-2|few|TRBV5-1
TGCGCCAGCAGCTTGTATAGAAGGACAGGGGGCGCGACCGGGGAGCTGTTTTTT
CASSLYRRTGGATGELFF
>-|TRBJ1-1|once|TRBV15
TGTGCCACCAGCAGAGATCCCCGGGTCCGTTTCTCTGAAGCTTTCTTT
CATSRDPRVRFSEAFF
>TRBD1|TRBJ2-2|-|TRBV28
TGTGCCAGCACCGACAGGGGTGGCGGGGAGCTGTTTTTT
CASTDRGGGELFF